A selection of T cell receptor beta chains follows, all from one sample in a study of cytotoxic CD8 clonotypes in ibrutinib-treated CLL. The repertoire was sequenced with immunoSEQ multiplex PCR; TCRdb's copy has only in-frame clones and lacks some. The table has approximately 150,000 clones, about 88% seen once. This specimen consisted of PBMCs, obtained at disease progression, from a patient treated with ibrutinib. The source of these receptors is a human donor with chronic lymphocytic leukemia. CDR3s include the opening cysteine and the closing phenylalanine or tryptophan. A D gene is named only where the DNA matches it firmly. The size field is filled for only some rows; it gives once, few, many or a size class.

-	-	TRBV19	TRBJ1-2	TGTGCCAGTACCCCCGGGAGGGATAACTATGGCTACACCTTC	CASTPGRDNYGYTF
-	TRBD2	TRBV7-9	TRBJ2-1	TGTGCCAGCAGCGTAGGGACTAGCGGGGCCTACAATGAGCAGTTCTTC	CASSVGTSGAYNEQFF
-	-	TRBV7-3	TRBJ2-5	TGTGCCAGCAGCTTAACGGGGAGCGGAGCGCTCCAAGAGACCCAGTACTTC	CASSLTGSGALQETQYF
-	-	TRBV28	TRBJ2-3	TGTGCCAGCAGTTCACCCGTTGGCACCACAGATACGCAGTATTTT	CASSSPVGTTDTQYF
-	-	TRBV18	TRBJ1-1	TGTGCCAGCTCACTAGGATCCGGGGCCTCGTACACTGAAGCTTTCTTT	CASSLGSGASYTEAFF
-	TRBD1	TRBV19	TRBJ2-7	TGTGCCAGTAGTCGTCGACAGGGGGCGTACGAGCAGTACTTC	CASSRRQGAYEQYF
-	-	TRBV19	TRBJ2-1	TGTGCCAGTAGTATAGCCTCCCACCATATTACCTCCTACAATGAGCAGTTCTTC	CASSIASHHITSYNEQFF
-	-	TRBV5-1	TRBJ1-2	TGCGCCAGCAGCTTGGACGGTAGAGGGGGCTACACCTTC	CASSLDGRGGYTF
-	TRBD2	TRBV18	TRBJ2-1	TGTGCCAGCTCTGACCGAAGGACGGGAGGGCCCAATGAGCAGTTCTTC	CASSDRRTGGPNEQFF
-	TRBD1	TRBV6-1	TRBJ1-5	TGTGCCAGCAAGATGGGGGGCGAGACAGGGGCTCATTTT	CASKMGGETGAHF
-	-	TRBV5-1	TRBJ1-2	TGCGCCAGCAGCCCATCCAGCAGGGTGGACTATGGCTACACCTTC	CASSPSSRVDYGYTF
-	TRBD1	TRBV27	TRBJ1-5	TGTGCCAGCAGTTTATCGCAGGGGGCAAGCAATCAGCCCCAGCATTTT	CASSLSQGASNQPQHF
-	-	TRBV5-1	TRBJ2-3	TGCGCCAGCAGCTTGGCGGCCGGATTCACAGATACGCAGTATTTT	CASSLAAGFTDTQYF
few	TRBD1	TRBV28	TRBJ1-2	TGTGCCAGCAGCTTCTGGGACAGGAGCTATGGCTACACCTTC	CASSFWDRSYGYTF
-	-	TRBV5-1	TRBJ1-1	TGCGCCAGCAGCCCCCGGCCGAACCTGAACACTGAAGCTTTCTTT	CASSPRPNLNTEAFF
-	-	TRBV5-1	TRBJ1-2	TGCGCCAGCAGCTTGGATCCGGACAGATCTAACTATGGCTACACCTTC	CASSLDPDRSNYGYTF
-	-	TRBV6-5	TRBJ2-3	TGTGCCAGCAGCAACCGGGGCCAAAGACCAGATACGCAGTATTTT	CASSNRGQRPDTQYF
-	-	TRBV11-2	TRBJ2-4	TGTGCCAGCAGCCCATTCGCGGCCACCAAAAACATTCAGTACTTC	CASSPFAATKNIQYF
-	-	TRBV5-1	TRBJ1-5	TGCGCCAGCAGCTCAGAACAGGCAGGTCAGCCCCAGCATTTT	CASSSEQAGQPQHF
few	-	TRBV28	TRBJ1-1	TGTGCCAGCAGTTTACCCCGGGGTTTAGAGAACACTGAAGCTTTCTTT	CASSLPRGLENTEAFF
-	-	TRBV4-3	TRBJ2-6	TGCGCCAGCAGCCAAGATGGCGGGATTGGGGCCAACGTCCTGACTTTC	CASSQDGGIGANVLTF
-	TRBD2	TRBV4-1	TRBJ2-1	TGCGCCAGCAGCCAGGCCCCTAGCGGGAGCGGCAATGAGCAGTTCTTC	CASSQAPSGSGNEQFF
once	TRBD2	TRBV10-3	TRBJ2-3	TGTGCCATCAGTGAGTTCGATAGCGGGAGAAGCACAGATACGCAGTATTTT	CAISEFDSGRSTDTQYF
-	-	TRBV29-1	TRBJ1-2	TGCAGCGTTGTGGGGTGGGGCTACACCTTC	CSVVGWGYTF
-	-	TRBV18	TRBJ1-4	TGTGCCAGCTCACGTTACCCCAATTTGTCTGACGGTTGGGGACTGTTTTTT	CASSRYPNLSDGWGLFF
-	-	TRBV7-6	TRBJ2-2	TGTGCCAGCAGCTTAGATCCAGCGAGGGGAAACACCGGGGAGCTGTTTTTT	CASSLDPARGNTGELFF
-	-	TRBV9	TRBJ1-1	TGTGCCAGCAGCAAGGACGGATTGAGCACTGAAGCTTTCTTT	CASSKDGLSTEAFF
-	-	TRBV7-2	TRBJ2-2	TGTGCCAGCAGCTTAGTCGGGAGAAGGACCGGGGAGCTGTTTTTT	CASSLVGRRTGELFF
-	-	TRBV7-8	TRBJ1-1	TGTGCCAGCAGCCTCGGACCCCAAGCTTTCTTT	CASSLGPQAFF
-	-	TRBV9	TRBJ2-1	TGTGCCAGCAGCCCTTGGGGAACCGGCTACAATGAGCAGTTCTTC	CASSPWGTGYNEQFF
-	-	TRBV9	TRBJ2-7	TGTGCCAGCAGCCCTACCCCTAGCATTCTGTTCTACGAGCAGTACTTC	CASSPTPSILFYEQYF
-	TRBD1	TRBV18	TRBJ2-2	TGTGCCAGCTCACCCCTCCCTCACAGGGGCACCGGGGAGCTGTTTTTT	CASSPLPHRGTGELFF